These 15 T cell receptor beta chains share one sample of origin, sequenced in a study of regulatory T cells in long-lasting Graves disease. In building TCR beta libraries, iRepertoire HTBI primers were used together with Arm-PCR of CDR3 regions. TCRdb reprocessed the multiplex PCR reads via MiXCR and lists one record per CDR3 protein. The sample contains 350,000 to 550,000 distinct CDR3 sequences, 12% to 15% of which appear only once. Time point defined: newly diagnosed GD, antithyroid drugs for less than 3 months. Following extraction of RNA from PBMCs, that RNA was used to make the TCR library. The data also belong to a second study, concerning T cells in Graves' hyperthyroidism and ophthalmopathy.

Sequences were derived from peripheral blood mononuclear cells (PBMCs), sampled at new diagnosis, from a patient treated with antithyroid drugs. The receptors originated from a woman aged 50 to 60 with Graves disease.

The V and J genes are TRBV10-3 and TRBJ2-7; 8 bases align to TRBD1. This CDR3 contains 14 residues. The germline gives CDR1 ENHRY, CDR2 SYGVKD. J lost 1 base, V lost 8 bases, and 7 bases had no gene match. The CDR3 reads CAIGSGTGSYEQYF. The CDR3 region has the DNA TGTGCCATCGGATCCGGGACAGGTTCCTACGAGCAGTACTTC.

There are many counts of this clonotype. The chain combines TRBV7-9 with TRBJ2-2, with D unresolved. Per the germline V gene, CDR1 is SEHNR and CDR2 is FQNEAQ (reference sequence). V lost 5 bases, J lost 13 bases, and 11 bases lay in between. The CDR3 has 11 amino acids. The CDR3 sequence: CASSIGVGLFF. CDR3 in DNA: TGTGCCAGCAGCATCGGAGTTGGGCTGTTTTTT.

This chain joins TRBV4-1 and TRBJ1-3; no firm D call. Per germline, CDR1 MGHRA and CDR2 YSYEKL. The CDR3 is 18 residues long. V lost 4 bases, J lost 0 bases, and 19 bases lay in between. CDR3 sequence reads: CASSLLPPGWGSGNTIYF. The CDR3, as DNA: TGCGCCAGCAGCCTTCTCCCCCCCGGTTGGGGCTCTGGAAACACCATATATTTT.

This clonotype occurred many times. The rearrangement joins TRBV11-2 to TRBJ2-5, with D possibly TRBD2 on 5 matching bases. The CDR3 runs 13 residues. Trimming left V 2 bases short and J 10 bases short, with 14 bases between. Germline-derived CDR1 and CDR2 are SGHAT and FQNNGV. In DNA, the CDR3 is TGTGCCAGCAGCTTATCCGGACTCTACTTCCAGTACTTC. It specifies CASSLSGLYFQYF.

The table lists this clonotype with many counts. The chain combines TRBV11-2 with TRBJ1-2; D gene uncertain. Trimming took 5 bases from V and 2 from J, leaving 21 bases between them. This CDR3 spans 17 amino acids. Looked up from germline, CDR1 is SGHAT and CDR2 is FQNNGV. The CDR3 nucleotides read TGTGCCAGCAGCCCGAGCGTGAGGTTGGGTCCGAACTATGGCTACACCTTC. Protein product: CASSPSVRLGPNYGYTF.

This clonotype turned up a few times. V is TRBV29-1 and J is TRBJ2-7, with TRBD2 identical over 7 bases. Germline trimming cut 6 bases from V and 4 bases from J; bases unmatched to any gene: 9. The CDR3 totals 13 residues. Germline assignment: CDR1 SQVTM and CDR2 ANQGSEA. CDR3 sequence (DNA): TGCAGCGTCGTCGGGGAGGGCTGGTACGAGCAGTACTTC. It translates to CSVVGEGWYEQYF.

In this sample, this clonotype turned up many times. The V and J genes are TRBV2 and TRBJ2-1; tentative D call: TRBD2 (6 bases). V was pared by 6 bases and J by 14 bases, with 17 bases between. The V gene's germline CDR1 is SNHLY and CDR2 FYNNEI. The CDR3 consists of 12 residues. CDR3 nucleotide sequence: TGTGCCAGCAGCGTCAGACTAGGGGAGGAGTTCTTC. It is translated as CASSVRLGEEFF.

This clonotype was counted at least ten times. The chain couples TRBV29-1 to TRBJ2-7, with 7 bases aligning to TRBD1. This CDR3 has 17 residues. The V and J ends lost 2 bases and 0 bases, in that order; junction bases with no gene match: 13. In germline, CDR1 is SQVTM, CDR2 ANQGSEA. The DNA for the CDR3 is TGCAGCGTTGAACTAAACCTTGGGGACAGTAGCTCCTACGAGCAGTACTTC. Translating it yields CSVELNLGDSSSYEQYF.

The chain's CDR3 is CASSSRTSGRNTYEQYF. The CDR3 DNA reads TGTGCCAGCAGCTCGCGGACTAGCGGAAGAAATACCTACGAGCAGTACTTC. The J gene is TRBJ2-7, the V gene TRBV7-2, with 10 nucleotides matching TRBD2. Germline lookup yields CDR1 SGHTA and CDR2 FQGNSA. J gave up 2 bases and V 4 bases, and 11 bases lay outside the gene matches. The CDR3 consists of 17 residues.

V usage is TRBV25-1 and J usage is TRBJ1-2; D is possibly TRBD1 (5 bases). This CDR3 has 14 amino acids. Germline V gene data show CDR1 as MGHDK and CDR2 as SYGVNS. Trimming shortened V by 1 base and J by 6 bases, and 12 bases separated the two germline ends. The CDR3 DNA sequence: TGTGCCAGCAGTGAATTTGAGGGGATAGATGGCTACACCTTC. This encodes CASSEFEGIDGYTF.

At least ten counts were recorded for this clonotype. CDR3: CASSVGGATEAFF. In DNA form, the CDR3 reads TGTGCCAGCAGTGTCGGTGGGGCGACTGAAGCTTTCTTT. This chain joins TRBV25-1 and TRBJ1-1, with TRBD1 as a possible D gene (5 bases). The length of the CDR3 is 13 residues. The V end was cut by 4 bases, the J end by 5 bases, with 11 bases between. The germline gives CDR1 MGHDK, CDR2 SYGVNS.

This CDR3 reads CASSLLGTSGRAVEQYF. The CDR3 DNA is TGTGCCAGCAGTCTCTTAGGGACTAGCGGGAGGGCCGTCGAGCAGTACTTC. The gene calls are TRBV12-3 or TRBV12-4 and TRBJ2-7; TRBD2 matches at 16 bases. V lost 5 bases, J lost 6 bases, and 10 bases stayed unmatched. The CDR3 spans 17 residues.

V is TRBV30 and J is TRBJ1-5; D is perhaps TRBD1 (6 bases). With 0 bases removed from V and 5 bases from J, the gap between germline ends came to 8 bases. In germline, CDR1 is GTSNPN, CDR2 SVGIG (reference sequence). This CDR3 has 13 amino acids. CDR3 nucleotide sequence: TGTGCCTGGAGTGTACACAGGGATCAGCCCCAGCATTTT. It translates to CAWSVHRDQPQHF.

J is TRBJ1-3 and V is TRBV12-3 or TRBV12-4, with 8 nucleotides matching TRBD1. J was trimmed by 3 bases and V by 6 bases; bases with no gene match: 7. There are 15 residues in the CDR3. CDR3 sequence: CASRRRGLSGNTIYF. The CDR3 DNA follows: TGTGCCAGCAGGCGCAGGGGGCTAAGTGGAAACACCATATATTTT.

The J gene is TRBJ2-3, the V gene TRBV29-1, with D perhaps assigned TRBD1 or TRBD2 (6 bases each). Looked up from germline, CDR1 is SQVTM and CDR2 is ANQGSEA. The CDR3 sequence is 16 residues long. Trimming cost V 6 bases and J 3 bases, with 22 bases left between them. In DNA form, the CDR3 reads TGCAGCGTAAAAGGGTTGGGGGGCCCGCGGACAGATACGCAGTATTTT. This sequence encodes CSVKGLGGPRTDTQYF.